This T cell receptor beta chain was found in a study of cytomegalovirus exposure and HLA in healthy donors. Turning to this clone: Its antigen is currently unknown.

Primers: 60 Vbeta forward and 13 Jbeta reverse. Clones were read by immunoSEQ multiplex PCR, and TCRdb kept only the in-frame ones, dropping some. The data show some 150,000 clones, with approximately 80% seen just once and around 4.5% held by the top ten. Findings and caveats of the study: Within an earlier analysis, most TCR beta V segments proved productive either about 90% or about 30% of the time.

At sampling all donors were nominally healthy, likely with unrecorded immune exposures. CDR3 length equals 14 residues. Germline V gene sequence: CDR1 KGHSH, CDR2 LQKENI. Trimming took off 2 bases at V and 1 base at J, with 5 bases between the two ends. This receptor was obtained from a woman between 40 and 50 years old in good health and CMV-seropositive. The rearrangement links TRBV18 to TRBJ2-2, with D unclear. Sequenced input: PBMCs. The DNA of the CDR3 is TGTGCCAGCTCACCAACGGGGAACACCGGGGAGCTGTTTTTT. It yields the protein CASSPTGNTGELFF.